This entry concerns a single T cell receptor beta chain. TCR beta libraries were built with iRepertoire HTBI primers and Arm-PCR of CDR3 regions. TCRdb fed the multiplex PCR reads into MiXCR, producing one record per CDR3 protein. The sample carries about 330,000 distinct CDR3 sequences, 15% to 20% recorded once. The sample originates from a study of regulatory T cells in long-lasting Graves disease. Stated time point: newly diagnosed GD, antithyroid drugs for less than 3 months. PBMC-derived RNA was used for the TCR library. Roughly 9.8 milliliters of peripheral blood went into EDTA tubes. Trimming stripped 3 bases from V and 0 bases from J, with 13 bases between. This CDR3 is built from 16 residues. Germline V gene lookup returns CDR1 MGHRA and CDR2 YSYEKL. The sample was also reused in another study, on T cells in Graves' hyperthyroidism and ophthalmopathy. This second report adds: Investigators excluded patients with uncontrolled infection, other autoimmune disease, pregnancy or lactation.

This sequence joins TRBV4-1 and TRBJ2-3; D unresolved. The TCR comes from a woman aged 18-29 years with Graves disease. The source material was peripheral blood mononuclear cells (PBMCs), sampled at new diagnosis, from a patient treated with antithyroid drugs. CDR3 amino acids: CASSHFGRKSTDTQYF. The CDR3 DNA reads TGCGCCAGCAGCCATTTTGGTCGGAAGAGCACAGATACGCAGTATTTT.